The T cell receptor (beta chain) described here comes from a study of blood T cell repertoires in COVID-19. About the research overall: Samples came from the United States, Italy and Spain, spanning acute and convalescent COVID-19. The cDNA or gDNA used as material had been derived from T cells, B-cell-depleted T cells, or PBMCs.

Patients of the Seattle cohort, enrolled during active infection, were followed longitudinally. In the original workflow: Estimated nucleated cell counts came from reference gene primer amplification. The repertoire was sequenced with immunoSEQ multiplex PCR; TCRdb's copy has only in-frame clones and lacks some. The DNA was the basis for D and trimming; V, J and clone size are from that table. This table has about 370,000 clones, about 89% appearing once. Material: peripheral blood. This TCR derives from a woman aged 25 to 45 with COVID-19, enrolled during active disease.

The CDR3 coding sequence is TGTGCCATCACAGGGAACACCGGGGAGCTGTTTTTT. Translation gives CAITGNTGELFF. The chain is built from TRBV10-3 and TRBJ2-2, with unresolved D. Germline-derived CDR1 and CDR2 are ENHRY and SYGVKD. V gave up 7 bases and J gave up 1 base, with 4 bases separating them. The CDR3 consists of 12 residues.